The 29 T cell receptor beta chains reported below all come from one sample, sequenced in a study of CD8+CD57+ T cells in acquired aplastic anemia. Genomic DNA, serving as template, underwent TCR beta VDJ and CDR3 profiling. One entry per CDR3 protein, called by TCRdb with MiXCR from the reads. The profile shows approximately 170,000 distinct CDR3 sequences, about 60% of them singletons. Material: sorted CD4+, CD8+, or CD8+CD57+ T cells (not recorded which) from PBMCs. These TCRs come from a human donor in good health.

The chain joins TRBV7-9 to TRBJ2-5, with a possible D match to TRBD1 (6 bases). Looked up from germline, CDR1 is SEHNR and CDR2 is FQNEAQ (reference sequence). Deletions cut 5 bases from V and 7 bases from J, with 11 bases between. The CDR3 extends over 12 amino acids. The CDR3 DNA follows: TGTGCCAGCAGCCAAAGAGGGGGGACCCAGTACTTC. It translates to CASSQRGGTQYF.

This clonotype showed up just a few times. The V and J genes are TRBV2 and TRBJ1-4; D may be TRBD1 (5 bases). The CDR3 is 14 amino acids. Trimming left V 2 bases short and J 7 bases short, with 11 bases between. Germline V CDR1 and CDR2: SNHLY, FYNNEI. CDR3 region: CASSEQGMGEKLFF. CDR3 DNA: TGTGCCAGCAGTGAACAGGGAATGGGTGAAAAACTGTTTTTT.

The genes are TRBV2 and TRBJ2-7, with a tentative D call TRBD1 (5 bases). Germline CDR1 is SNHLY and CDR2 is FYNNEI. Trimming cost V 2 bases and J 3 bases, with 20 bases left between them. The CDR3 runs 17 residues. CDR3 region: CASSERVKQANFYEQYF. DNA of the CDR3: TGTGCCAGCAGTGAACGGGTGAAACAGGCGAACTTCTACGAGCAGTACTTC.

This clonotype showed up just once. Compared with germline, one end of the junction differs, possibly owing to a read error. The chain links TRBV24-1 to TRBJ1-6, with TRBD1 identical over 9 bases. This CDR3 contains 16 residues. In germline, CDR1 is KGHDR, CDR2 SFDVKD. The CDR3: CATSGPDRGGRSPLRF. The CDR3 DNA is TGTGCCACCAGTGGCCCGGACAGGGGAGGAAGGTCACCCCTCCGCTTT.

In this sample, this clonotype turned up many times. J is TRBJ2-5 and V is TRBV6-1; no definite D call. From germline, CDR1 is MNHNS and CDR2 SASEGT. CDR3 length: 16 residues. Trimming stripped 5 bases from V and 2 bases from J, with 18 bases between. The CDR3 region is CASSTVFEELQETQYF. CDR3 nucleotide sequence: TGTGCCAGCAGTACCGTTTTTGAAGAACTACAAGAGACCCAGTACTTC.

This clonotype was seen ten or more times. The chain recombines TRBV10-2 with TRBJ2-1, with D possibly TRBD2 on 6 matching bases. Trimming took 3 bases from V and 2 from J, leaving 8 bases between them. Germline V lookup: CDR1 WSHSY, CDR2 SAAADI. The CDR3 length is 14 residues. The CDR3: CASSDSGPYNEQFF. In DNA, the CDR3 is TGCGCCAGCAGTGATAGCGGACCCTACAATGAGCAGTTCTTC.

The CDR3 DNA reads TGCAGTGCTAGAGATCCCGGTGGCCCATCAGATACGCAGTATTTT. Protein: CSARDPGGPSDTQYF. The chain is built from TRBV20-1 and TRBJ2-3; D not resolved. CDR1 is DFQATT, CDR2 SNEGSKA, per germline (reference sequence). V was pared by 0 bases and J by 4 bases, with 14 bases between. The CDR3 totals 15 residues.

The DNA of the CDR3 is TGTGCCACCAGTAAAGGACTAGCGGGAGGGAAAGATACGCAGTATTTT. Translating gives CATSKGLAGGKDTQYF. The chain recombines TRBV24-1 with TRBJ2-3; 15 bases are a match to TRBD2. The CDR3 is 16 residues long. The germline CDR1 and CDR2 sequences are KGHDR and SFDVKD. V shed 6 bases and J 5 bases; nucleotides not matched to a gene: 5.

The J gene is TRBJ2-7, the V gene TRBV14, with 8 bases aligning to TRBD1. Unmatched junction bases numbered 11, after V lost 5 bases and J lost 5 bases. The germline V gene encodes CDR1 SGHDN and CDR2 FVKESK. CDR3 length equals 15 residues. The CDR3 DNA follows: TGTGCCAGCAGCTTAGGACAGGGTCCCAGAGACGAGCAGTACTTC. It is translated as CASSLGQGPRDEQYF.

The chain has TRBV7-2 and TRBJ2-7; 13 nucleotides line up with TRBD2. V gave up 4 bases and J gave up 4 bases; unmatched junction bases: 4. The CDR3 covers 15 residues. The germline V gene encodes CDR1 SGHTA and CDR2 FQGNSA. CDR3 sequence: CASSWGLAGQYEQYF. Written as DNA, the CDR3 is TGTGCCAGCAGCTGGGGACTAGCGGGACAGTACGAGCAGTACTTC.

The V call is TRBV20-1, the J call TRBJ2-1, with D possibly matching TRBD2 (6 bases). Germline assignment: CDR1 DFQATT and CDR2 SNEGSKA (reference sequence). Trimming removed 0 bases at V and 4 bases at J, with 10 bases between. The CDR3 contains 14 residues. CDR3 in DNA: TGCAGTGCTAGAGATCCGAGCGGGTACAATGAGCAGTTCTTC. As protein: CSARDPSGYNEQFF.

The chain combines TRBV10-3 with TRBJ2-7; possibly TRBD1 for D (6 bases). Germline CDR1 is ENHRY and CDR2 is SYGVKD. The germline V and J ends were trimmed by 0 bases and 6 bases, with 15 bases remaining between them. The CDR3 spans 15 residues. The CDR3 coding sequence is TGTGCCATCAGTGAGTCCCCTACAGGGAGTGGCGAGCAGTACTTC. Its translation: CAISESPTGSGEQYF.

The chain is built from TRBV7-8 and TRBJ2-7; D is unclear. The CDR3 is 15 amino acids. Germline V gene sequence: CDR1 SGHVS, CDR2 FQNEAQ. The germline V and J ends were trimmed by 1 base and 0 bases, with 10 bases remaining between them. The CDR3, as DNA: TGTGCCAGCAGCTTAGTCGCAGGCAGCTCCTACGAGCAGTACTTC. Translation gives CASSLVAGSSYEQYF.

This clonotype has ten or more counts. The chain combines TRBV7-9 with TRBJ2-7; D perhaps matches TRBD2 (6 bases). CDR1 is SEHNR, CDR2 FQNEAQ, per germline (reference sequence). Trimming pared 4 bases from V and 4 bases from J, leaving 20 bases between. The CDR3 totals 16 residues. The CDR3 sequence is CASSSGTSRERYEQYF. The CDR3 coding sequence is TGTGCCAGCAGCTCGGGGACCTCCCGGGAGCGTTACGAGCAGTACTTC.

This clonotype has just a few counts. DNA for the CDR3: TGTGCCAGCAGCTTGGTCGCCGCGAACACCGGGGAGCTGTTTTTT. As protein: CASSLVAANTGELFF. The gene calls are TRBV7-8 and TRBJ2-2; no clear D gene. Looked up from germline, CDR1 is SGHVS and CDR2 is FQNEAQ. V lost 3 bases and J lost 0, with 8 bases in between. The CDR3 is 15 residues long.

Worth noting for this clonotype: This may arise from a read error, as a much more abundant clone is one base away. The chain couples TRBV7-3 to TRBJ1-1; tentatively, D is TRBD1 (5 bases). V lost 2 bases to trimming and J lost 1 base, with 14 bases between them. The V gene's germline CDR1 is SGHTA and CDR2 FQGTGA. CDR3 length: 16 amino acids. CDR3 region: CASSLGSWTQNTEAFF. The DNA of the CDR3 is TGTGCCAGCAGCTTAGGTTCTTGGACACAGAACACTGAAGCTTTCTTT.

Turning to this clonotype: A junction end diverges from the germline sequence, so it may reflect a read error. The chain links TRBV24-1 to TRBJ2-2; TRBD1 matches at 9 bases. The germline V gene encodes CDR1 KGHDR and CDR2 SFDVKD. CDR3 length equals 16 residues. The CDR3 DNA is TGTGCCACCAGTGACTTGGACAGGGGCTCCACCGGGAAGCTGTTTTTT. Protein: CATSDLDRGSTGKLFF.

The chain has TRBV10-3 and TRBJ1-5; no definite D call. The V gene's germline CDR1 is ENHRY and CDR2 SYGVKD. Trimming shortened V by 0 bases and J by 5 bases, and 8 bases separated the two germline ends. This CDR3 is built from 14 residues. CDR3 DNA: TGTGCCATCAGTGAGTCGGACGGGGATCAGCCCCAGCATTTT. This translates into CAISESDGDQPQHF.

The V gene is TRBV20-1, the J gene TRBJ2-5; no clear D gene. The V end was cut by 3 bases, the J end by 6 bases, with 8 bases between. CDR3 length: 11 amino acids. Germline V gene lookup returns CDR1 DFQATT and CDR2 SNEGSKA (reference sequence). For the CDR3, the DNA is TGCAGTGCTAGTTTGGGAAAGACCCAGTACTTC. Translated, it gives CSASLGKTQYF.

The gene calls are TRBV19 and TRBJ2-3, with 8 bases that match TRBD1. After removal of 3 bases from V and 4 bases from J, the junction contained 6 bases not matched to a gene. The CDR3 runs 15 residues. Per the germline V gene, CDR1 is LNHDA and CDR2 is SQIVND (reference sequence). CDR3 coding DNA: TGTGCCAGTAGTATTACGACAGGGGTATCAGATACGCAGTATTTT. This translates into CASSITTGVSDTQYF.

The chain couples TRBV2 to TRBJ1-6, with 9 nucleotides matching TRBD1. V gave up 7 bases and J gave up 7 bases; unmatched junction bases: 8. Germline values: CDR1 SNHLY, CDR2 FYNNEI. The CDR3 runs to 15 residues. The CDR3 spells CASTLGQGENSPLHF. CDR3 in DNA: TGTGCCAGCACTTTGGGACAGGGAGAAAATTCACCCCTCCACTTT.

The chain recombines TRBV19 with TRBJ2-1, with D perhaps matching TRBD1 (5 bases). The CDR3 has 13 residues. Trimming cost V 7 bases and J 1 base, with 8 bases left between them. Germline CDR1 and CDR2: LNHDA and SQIVND (reference sequence). The CDR3: CASNSGSYNEQFF. The DNA of the CDR3 is TGTGCCAGTAATTCAGGGTCCTACAATGAGCAGTTCTTC.

This clonotype showed up many times. V and J are TRBV4-2 and TRBJ1-5; D is perhaps TRBD1 (5 bases). Between the trimmed V and J ends, which lost 0 bases and 2 bases, there was a span of 17 bases. The CDR3 loop spans 18 amino acids. Germline V gene lookup returns CDR1 LGHNA and CDR2 YNFKEQ. The CDR3 nucleotides read TGTGCCAGCAGCCAAGAGACATCGGGGGGGATTGGCAATCAGCCCCAGCATTTT. Translated: CASSQETSGGIGNQPQHF.

A note on this clonotype: As the CDR3 is not closed by the conserved phenylalanine or tryptophan, this likely results from a read error. The limits of the CDR3 on the DNA are not certain, so only TCRdb's listed CDR3 is given. This rearrangement joins TRBV2 to TRBJ2-2. The CDR3 is made up of 8 amino acids, end residues included. Germline lookup yields CDR1 SNHLY and CDR2 FYNNEI. This chain's CDR3 is CASSEIRA.

This clonotype was recorded once. V gene TRBV6-6 combines with J gene TRBJ2-7, with 8 bases identical to TRBD1. The germline V gene has CDR1 MNHNY and CDR2 SVGAGI (reference sequence). This CDR3 contains 14 residues. With V trimmed by 6 bases and J by 0 bases, 4 bases remained unmatched. The CDR3 reads CASRTGVGSYEQYF. DNA for the CDR3: TGTGCCAGCAGGACAGGGGTTGGCTCCTACGAGCAGTACTTC.

V gene TRBV7-2 combines with J gene TRBJ2-1; 9 nucleotides agree with TRBD1. Per germline, CDR1 SGHTA and CDR2 FQGNSA. The CDR3 is 17 residues long. The V segment lost 1 base and the J segment 2 bases; nucleotides outside the gene matches: 6. CDR3 protein: CASSLVGQGTPYNEQFF. DNA of the CDR3: TGTGCCAGCAGCTTAGTAGGACAGGGGACTCCCTACAATGAGCAGTTCTTC.

This clonotype was picked up a small number of times. The V and J genes are TRBV9 and TRBJ2-7; possibly TRBD1 for D (6 bases). This CDR3 comprises 14 residues. In germline, CDR1 is SGDLS, CDR2 YYNGEE. V was shortened by 2 bases and J by 4 bases, with 13 bases between the two germline ends. DNA for the CDR3: TGTGCCAGCAGCGTCGGTGGCAGGGGTTACGAGCAGTACTTC. It encodes CASSVGGRGYEQYF.

V and J are TRBV5-5 and TRBJ2-1, with TRBD2 as a possible D gene (6 bases). This CDR3 spans 15 amino acids. Deletions cut 9 bases from V and 2 bases from J, with 18 bases between. CDR1 and CDR2 (germline): SGHKS, YYEKEE (reference sequence). The DNA for the CDR3 is TGTGCCACCGCTCTTCGGGGAGGAGCCTACAATGAGCAGTTCTTC. This sequence encodes CATALRGGAYNEQFF.

This clonotype was observed at least ten times. The chain combines TRBV6-1 with TRBJ2-1; D is unresolved. This CDR3 comprises 13 residues. Between the trimmed V and J ends, which lost 6 bases and 10 bases, there was a span of 16 bases. Germline-derived CDR1 and CDR2 are MNHNS and SASEGT. The CDR3, as DNA: TGTGCCAGCAGCCCTGATAGCCGTCCCGAGCAGTTCTTC. It is translated as CASSPDSRPEQFF.